The 3 T cell receptor beta chains given below trace back to one sample, sequenced in a study of T cells in Graves' hyperthyroidism and ophthalmopathy (dated by TCRdb to between 2018 and 2021). Receptor amplification or capture employed multiplex PCR. The sequencer was an Illumina HiSeq 2000. Amplification of TCR beta CDR3 regions was carried out from RNA transcripts. A first-round RT-PCR of the TCR CDR3 used the HTBI primer set with the Qiagen OneStep RT-PCR kit. TCRdb trimmed public reads at Q25 via fastp, called clones via MiXCR and kept in-frame beta chains. CDR3 protein duplicates are merged, each entry listing the most common genes and DNA. This sample holds 650,000 to 750,000 distinct CDR3 sequences; around 13% were observed only once. In total, the top ten clones hold 9.5% to 13% of the sample. The specimen sequenced was blood. These TCRs come from a woman aged 18-30 years with Graves' hyperthyroidism.

J is TRBJ2-7 and V is TRBV10-3, with TRBD2 matching 8 bases. Germline-derived CDR1 and CDR2 are ENHRY and SYGVKD. The CDR3 runs 16 residues. After removal of 7 bases from V and 2 bases from J, the junction contained 13 bases not matched to a gene. The CDR3 reads CAIKAGMTSAAYEQYF. As DNA, the CDR3 is TGTGCCATCAAGGCGGGTATGACTAGCGCGGCCTACGAGCAGTACTTC.

The chain's CDR3 is CASSQGGTGNTIYF. The CDR3 DNA is TGCGCCAGCAGCCAAGGGGGAACTGGAAACACCATATATTTT. The V call is TRBV4-3, the J call TRBJ1-3; D is ambiguous. This CDR3 has 14 residues. Germline V CDR1 and CDR2: LGHNA, YSLEER. Trimming stripped 1 base from V and 2 bases from J, with 6 bases between.

This clonotype has at least ten counts. The chain employs TRBV11-2 and TRBJ1-5; no clear D. The V and J ends lost 3 bases and 3 bases respectively, with 6 bases between them. Germline CDR1 reads SGHAT; CDR2 reads FQNNGV. The length of the CDR3 is 13 residues. For the CDR3, the DNA is TGTGCCAGCAGCTTCCGGTACAATCAGCCCCAGCATTTT. Its protein product is CASSFRYNQPQHF.